Detailed here is one TCR beta chain. What it binds is not known. The data stem from a study of identical twins. Findings and caveats of the study: There is a chance that invariant MAIT and iNKT cells partially muddied zero-insertion analyses.

Carrying unique molecular identifiers, the cDNA also gained a universal primer site through template switching. In TCRdb, the 5' RACE reads were re-called with MiXCR into one record per CDR3 protein. The table records about 200,000 distinct CDR3 sequences, 6.5% of them present only once. The V end lost 0 bases, the J end lost 7 bases, and 10 bases lay between the germline ends. CDR1 is SGHKS, CDR2 YYEKEE, per germline (reference sequence). The CDR3 totals 13 residues. The data were also submitted as part of a second study, on T cells expressing NK-cell markers. From that paper: Sorted CD3+CD56-NKG2C+, CD3+CD56+NKG2C+ and CD3+CD56+NKG2C- T cells supplied the TCR beta repertoires. Dominance of the CD3+CD56-NKG2C+ fraction by these clonotypes also held in several donors.

The source material was CD8+ T cells sorted from blood. The chain has TRBV5-5 and TRBJ1-1; D is ambiguous. The sequence was obtained from a woman aged 18-29 years in good health. CDR3 bases: TGTGCCAGCAGCTTGGGGGGAACCGTTGAAGCTTTCTTT. Protein sequence: CASSLGGTVEAFF.